This is a list of T cell receptor beta chains from one sample in a study of beta chain features in type 1 diabetes. Libraries were prepared by immunoSEQ multiplex PCR; TCRdb keeps only in-frame clonotypes and omits some of them. There are 30,000 to 40,000 clones in the sample; roughly 64% occur only once, and roughly 2% lies in the top ten. Sequenced material: Tregs from blood. The origin of the receptors is a woman in her thirties in good health. The CDR3 runs from the conserved cysteine through the conserved F or W.

J	V	CDR3
TRBJ2-5	TRBV7-2	CASSPPGGRAQETQYF
TRBJ1-5	TRBV7-2	CASSLTQGRNQPQHF
TRBJ2-5	TRBV28	CASSFPDRGETQYF
TRBJ2-7	TRBV7-2	CASSAGLAGTYEQYF
TRBJ1-4	TRBV7-9	CASSAGTGVTNEKLFF
TRBJ1-2	TRBV29-1	CSAAGLDYGYTF
TRBJ2-7	TRBV5-6	CASSPPRTSGWLHEQYF
TRBJ1-1	TRBV6-6	CASSRTGRGTEAFF
TRBJ2-4	TRBV18	CASSSDWRGNIQYF
TRBJ2-4	TRBV18	CASSPHAPRNSAAKNIQYF
TRBJ2-7	TRBV6-5	CASSYTTGQSEQYF
TRBJ2-3	TRBV6-6	CASIPNGLAGEDTQYF
TRBJ2-1	TRBV4-2	CASTPLTGASNEQFF
TRBJ2-1	TRBV7-2	CASSLPLGTGSNEQFF
TRBJ2-7	TRBV6-1	CASSEGTTASYEQYF
TRBJ1-2	TRBV2	CASSEQGRGGYTF
TRBJ1-2	TRBV7-2	CASTNQGAVSGYTF
TRBJ2-7	TRBV5-6	CASSFTRASYEQYF
TRBJ2-3	TRBV27	CAVTGRGTQYF
TRBJ2-1	TRBV28	CASTRLAQTYNEQFF
TRBJ2-6	TRBV15	CATSRDQVSGANVLTF
TRBJ2-3	TRBV5-1	CASSMKGGGGDTQYF
TRBJ2-1	TRBV5-6	CASSLRWGLTYNEQFF
-	TRBV6-6	CASSYASGSDEQYF
TRBJ2-5	TRBV5-1	CASSLGQVETQYF
TRBJ2-7	TRBV19	CASSNYRDLHEQYF
TRBJ2-1	TRBV5-1	CASSLDRGHNEQFF
TRBJ2-1	TRBV14	CASKQSGRYNEQFF
TRBJ2-1	TRBV28	CASSLRPRSSYNEQFF
TRBJ2-7	TRBV7-7	CASSLQRGHSYEQYF
TRBJ2-2	TRBV19	CASGPQGLGELFF
TRBJ2-7	TRBV18	CASSNLRVEQYF
TRBJ2-7	TRBV5-1	CASSLGGRASAYF
TRBJ2-7	TRBV6-6	CASSYVTGGANF
TRBJ1-4	TRBV4-3	CASSLLQGLGEKLFF
TRBJ1-1	TRBV27	CASRKIMNTEAFF
TRBJ1-5	TRBV19	CASSTLNQDRPQHF
TRBJ2-4	TRBV23-1	CASSQGGTGREKNIQYF
TRBJ1-3	TRBV5-4	CASSSEKTAGNTIYF
TRBJ2-5	TRBV2	CASSEPLRTQYF
TRBJ2-7	TRBV14	CASSPWVGSVYEQYF
TRBJ1-5	TRBV7-9	CASSLAGGSQHF
TRBJ2-5	TRBV6-5	CASSYSEGAETQYF
TRBJ1-5	TRBV21-1	CASSKLGGQYNQPQHF
TRBJ1-4	TRBV7-9	CASSLEGPTNEKLFF